This T cell receptor (beta chain) emerged from a study of blood T cell repertoires in COVID-19. V was cut by 5 bases and J by 1 base, with 15 bases left in between. Germline V lookup: CDR1 SGHTA, CDR2 FQGNSA. CDR3 length: 15 residues. The table came from immunoSEQ multiplex PCR; TCRdb's copy has only in-frame clones and leaves some out. The table shows approximately 150,000 clones, with approximately 85% occurring only once. The chain uses TRBV7-2 and TRBJ2-7, with D perhaps matching TRBD1 (6 bases). The receptor was isolated from a human donor with acute or convalescent COVID-19. The donor label of this sample is uncertain. Sequencing was performed on peripheral blood. CDR3 DNA sequence: TGTGCCAGCAGCCCTGAACAGGGCATTTCCTACGAGCAGTACTTC. Protein: CASSPEQGISYEQYF.